Each of the 30 T cell receptor beta chains below was sequenced from the same sample in a study of blood T cells in healthy people across ages. A second PCR of about 6 to 11 cycles used a sample-barcoded 5' primer and a J-beta primer mix. One entry per CDR3 protein results from TCRdb running MiXCR on the 5' RACE reads. The sample includes about 830,000 distinct CDR3 sequences, 58% of them seen just once. What was sequenced was blood. Receptors originate from a man under 40 in good health.

The V and J genes are TRBV30 and TRBJ2-7; 10 bases agree with TRBD1. J was trimmed by 2 bases and V by 4 bases; bases with no gene match: 5. The CDR3 length is 14 residues. The germline V gene has CDR1 GTSNPN and CDR2 SVGIG (reference sequence). The CDR3 DNA reads TGTGCCTGGATGGACGGACAGGGGGCCTACGAGCAGTACTTC. Translated: CAWMDGQGAYEQYF.

The chain combines TRBV7-2 with TRBJ2-7, with D unresolved. V was cut by 1 base and J by 2 bases, with 12 bases left in between. This CDR3 has 15 amino acids. Germline V gene data show CDR1 as SGHTA and CDR2 as FQGNSA. DNA of the CDR3: TGTGCCAGCAGCTTAGACGCAGCCCGTCCCTACGAGCAGTACTTC. Translation gives CASSLDAARPYEQYF.

This chain connects TRBV12-5 to TRBJ1-1, with D possibly TRBD1 on 5 matching bases. The CDR3 totals 15 residues. Germline CDR1 LGHNT, CDR2 FRNRAP. Trimming left V 5 bases short and J 4 bases short, with 17 bases between. Here the CDR3 DNA reads TGTGCTAGTGGTCCCACGGGGGGTACAACCACTGAAGCTTTCTTT. Residues: CASGPTGGTTTEAFF.

The V and J genes are TRBV4-2 and TRBJ1-5, with 8 bases identical to TRBD1. The CDR3 consists of 15 residues. The V segment lost 0 bases and the J segment 7 bases; nucleotides outside the gene matches: 5. Germline V gene lookup returns CDR1 LGHNA and CDR2 YNFKEQ. The CDR3 is CASSQETGVGQPQHF. CDR3 nucleotides: TGTGCCAGCAGCCAAGAGACAGGGGTCGGGCAGCCCCAGCATTTT.

The V gene is TRBV7-9, the J gene TRBJ2-5, with a weak D call TRBD2 (5 bases). The V end was cut by 1 base, the J end by 11 bases, with 8 bases between. Germline CDR1 is SEHNR and CDR2 is FQNEAQ (reference sequence). This CDR3 has 11 residues. Here the CDR3 DNA reads TGTGCCAGCAGCTTAGATTGGGAGCAGTACTTC. Translation: CASSLDWEQYF.

This clonotype was seen a handful of times. The chain has TRBV3-1 and TRBJ1-2; 9 nucleotides match TRBD1. The CDR3 covers 15 residues. The germline V gene encodes CDR1 LGHDT and CDR2 YNNKEL (reference sequence). J lost 7 bases, V lost 1 base, and 7 bases had no gene match. CDR3 loop: CASSQVGGTGFGYTF. In nucleotides, the CDR3 is TGTGCCAGCAGCCAAGTTGGGGGGACAGGGTTTGGCTACACCTTC.

This clonotype was detected once. The chain recombines TRBV15 with TRBJ1-2; D unresolved. Germline values: CDR1 LNHNV, CDR2 YYDKDF (reference sequence). This CDR3 has 13 amino acids. Between the trimmed V and J ends, which lost 0 bases and 5 bases, there was a span of 7 bases. The CDR3 nucleotides read TGTGCCACCAGCAGAGAACTGAATTATGGCTACACCTTC. Protein product: CATSRELNYGYTF.

This sequence joins TRBV27 and TRBJ2-1; 11 bases are a match to TRBD2. The junction had 4 bases not matched to a gene; V was cut back by 0 bases and J by 6 bases. The CDR3 has 16 amino acids. The germline V gene has CDR1 MNHEY and CDR2 SMNVEV (reference sequence). CDR3 residues: CASSLSMTSGINEQFF. In DNA form, the CDR3 reads TGTGCCAGCAGTTTATCGATGACTAGCGGGATCAATGAGCAGTTCTTC.

A remark on this clonotype: Compared with germline, one end of the junction differs, possibly owing to a read error. The rearrangement joins TRBV11-1 to TRBJ2-1; the D gene is possibly TRBD1 (6 bases). CDR3 length: 13 amino acids. Germline V gene lookup returns CDR1 SGHAT and CDR2 FQDESV (reference sequence). The CDR3 nucleotides read TGTACCAGCAGTTCGGACAGATACAATGAGCAGTTCTTC. Protein: CTSSSDRYNEQFF. Variable domain in full (rest from reference TRBV11-1 and TRBJ2-1): EAEVAQSPRYKITEKSQAVAFWCDPISGHATLYWYRQILGQGPELLVQFQDESVVDDSQLPKDRFSAERLKGVDSTLKIQPAELGDSAMYLCTSSSDRYNEQFFGPGTRLTVL.

The chain joins TRBV7-9 to TRBJ2-1; 7 bases align to TRBD1. V shed 10 bases, J shed 13 bases, and the junction held 16 bases outside the gene matches. This CDR3 has 13 amino acids. CDR1 is SEHNR and CDR2 is FQNEAQ in the germline V gene (reference sequence). The CDR3 coding sequence is TGTGCCACCAGTACAGGGGTCATGGAGACCCAGTTCTTC. It encodes CATSTGVMETQFF.

J is TRBJ2-5 and V is TRBV7-2, with D unclear. The closer fit of TRBJ2-7 to the DNA end suggests the J call may be wrong. Germline V gene data show CDR1 as SGHTA and CDR2 as FQGNSA. The CDR3 has 12 residues. The CDR3 nucleotides are TGTGCCAGCAGCAAAAGTTGGGGCGAGCAGTACTTC. This gives the protein CASSKSWGEQYF.

J is TRBJ2-6 and V is TRBV20-1; a possible D gene is TRBD2 (5 bases). Trimming stripped 1 base from V and 0 bases from J, with 10 bases between. Germline CDR1 reads DFQATT; CDR2 reads SNEGSKA (reference sequence). The CDR3 contains 16 residues. The CDR3 nucleotides are TGCAGTGCTAGAGGGGAGTGGGGCTCTGGGGCCAACGTCCTGACTTTC. It codes for CSARGEWGSGANVLTF.

V gene TRBV5-1 combines with J gene TRBJ1-5, with D maybe TRBD1 (5 bases). CDR3 length: 17 amino acids. Germline-derived CDR1 and CDR2 are SGHRS and YFSETQ. The germline V and J ends were trimmed by 4 bases and 6 bases, with 23 bases remaining between them. DNA for the CDR3: TGCGCCAGCAGCCCGGGCCTTGGAGGGGAGTTTGGTCAGCCCCAGCATTTT. Translating it yields CASSPGLGGEFGQPQHF.

This clonotype appeared a few times. This chain joins TRBV7-2 and TRBJ2-3; the match to TRBD2 covers 8 bases. Looked up from germline, CDR1 is SGHTA and CDR2 is FQGNSA. This CDR3 has 19 residues. Trimming removed 4 bases from V and 0 bases from J; junction bases left unmatched: 15. CDR3: CASSYSSPKAGGSTDTQYF. The CDR3 nucleotides are TGTGCCAGCAGCTACTCTTCTCCTAAGGCGGGGGGAAGCACAGATACGCAGTATTTT. Filled out from reference TRBV7-2 and TRBJ2-3, the complete variable domain reads GAGVSQSPSNKVTEKGKDVELRCDPISGHTALYWYRQSLGQGLEFLIYFQGNSAPDKSGLPSDRFSAERTGGSVSTLTIQRTQQEDSAVYLCASSYSSPKAGGSTDTQYFGPGTRLTVL.

The chain couples TRBV6-1 to TRBJ1-1, with D unresolved. This CDR3 spans 16 amino acids. V was shortened by 2 bases and J by 0 bases, with 13 bases between the two germline ends. Per the germline V gene, CDR1 is MNHNS and CDR2 is SASEGT. The CDR3 nucleotides are TGTGCCAGCAGTGAAATGTGGCGACAACTGAACACTGAAGCTTTCTTT. It codes for CASSEMWRQLNTEAFF.

The chain couples TRBV11-2 to TRBJ2-5; TRBD2 matches at 12 bases. The CDR3 consists of 13 residues. V dropped 4 bases and J dropped 11; count of bases not matched to a gene: 5. In germline, CDR1 is SGHAT, CDR2 FQNNGV. For the CDR3, the DNA is TGTGCCAGCAGCTGGACTAGCGGGAAAGGGCAGTACTTC. It is translated as CASSWTSGKGQYF.

The V call is TRBV24-1, the J call TRBJ2-1; D may be TRBD1 (6 bases). CDR1 is KGHDR and CDR2 is SFDVKD in the germline V gene. Trimming took 10 bases from V and 15 from J, leaving 21 bases between them. This CDR3 contains 12 residues. The CDR3 protein is CATKTAAGESFF. Here the CDR3 DNA reads TGTGCCACGAAGACGGCGGCAGGGGAGTCGTTCTTC.

This clonotype was seen more than once but under ten times. The chain joins TRBV7-2 to TRBJ1-6; 7 bases fit TRBD1. The CDR3 contains 13 residues. J gave up 9 bases and V 7 bases, and 6 bases lay outside the gene matches. CDR1 is SGHTA, CDR2 FQGNSA, per germline. CDR3 sequence (DNA): TGTGCCAGCAACCGGGACAGAAGTTCACCCCTCCACTTT. This gives the protein CASNRDRSSPLHF.

This clonotype was counted a few times. The chain carries TRBV29-1 and TRBJ2-6; TRBD1 or TRBD2 may be the D gene (6 bases each). This CDR3 is 16 amino acids long. Trimming took off 4 bases at V and 3 bases at J, with 16 bases between the two ends. CDR1 is SQVTM, CDR2 ANQGSEA, per germline. CDR3 bases: TGCAGCGTTGTCGCCAGAGGAGGGGGTGGGGCCAACGTCCTGACTTTC. It yields the protein CSVVARGGGGANVLTF.

This clonotype was recorded a few times. V is TRBV7-8 and J is TRBJ2-6; D is uncertain. The V gene lost 1 base and the J gene lost 2 bases, with 6 bases spanning the gap. The CDR3 has 15 amino acids. Germline CDR1 is SGHVS and CDR2 is FQNEAQ. The CDR3 spells CASSLGRPGANVLTF. CDR3 DNA: TGTGCCAGCAGCTTAGGGCGACCTGGGGCCAACGTCCTGACTTTC.

The chain joins TRBV7-9 to TRBJ1-2, with D perhaps matching TRBD1 (5 bases). V gave up 1 base and J gave up 8 bases, with 17 bases separating them. Germline values: CDR1 SEHNR, CDR2 FQNEAQ (reference sequence). This CDR3 spans 15 amino acids. The CDR3 sequence: CASSLGPGTAGGYTF. The CDR3 DNA follows: TGTGCCAGCAGCTTAGGACCCGGGACCGCAGGCGGCTACACCTTC.

The chain carries TRBV7-2 and TRBJ1-1; D perhaps matches TRBD1 (6 bases). V lost 0 bases and J lost 7, with 9 bases in between. This CDR3 has 13 residues. Looked up from germline, CDR1 is SGHTA and CDR2 is FQGNSA. The CDR3 bases are TGTGCCAGCAGCTTAGCGAGGGGGGATGAAGCTTTCTTT. As protein: CASSLARGDEAFF. Complete variable domain (other parts from reference TRBV7-2 and TRBJ1-1): GAGVSQSPSNKVTEKGKDVELRCDPISGHTALYWYRQSLGQGLEFLIYFQGNSAPDKSGLPSDRFSAERTGGSVSTLTIQRTQQEDSAVYLCASSLARGDEAFFGQGTRLTVV.

The chain combines TRBV14 with TRBJ2-7, with D possibly matching TRBD2 (5 bases). V lost 4 bases to trimming and J lost 3 bases, with 10 bases between them. This CDR3 region has 13 residues. CDR1 SGHDN and CDR2 FVKESK come from the germline V gene. The CDR3 DNA sequence: TGTGCCAGCAGCCCGGGCAGCGGCTACGAGCAGTACTTC. Its protein product is CASSPGSGYEQYF.

The chain links TRBV4-2 to TRBJ2-4; D unresolved. This CDR3 is built from 14 residues. Between the trimmed V and J ends, which lost 11 bases and 0 bases, there was a span of 14 bases. Germline CDR1 LGHNA, CDR2 YNFKEQ. The CDR3, as DNA: TGTGCCCCCGCGGAGCCGAGAGCCAAAAACATTCAGTACTTC. Translated: CAPAEPRAKNIQYF.

Written as DNA, the CDR3 is TGTGCCAGCAGCCAGACGGAGCAGGGCGAGCCCCAGCATTTT. It encodes CASSQTEQGEPQHF. The J gene is TRBJ1-5, the V gene TRBV4-2, with a tentative D call TRBD1 (5 bases). The CDR3 spans 14 residues. CDR1 is LGHNA and CDR2 is YNFKEQ in the germline V gene. V lost 3 bases and J 8 bases, leaving 14 bases between the germline ends.

This chain's CDR3 is CASSDQTGGSYNEQFF. The CDR3 DNA sequence: TGTGCCAGCAGTGATCAGACGGGGGGCTCCTACAATGAGCAGTTCTTC. The chain links TRBV11-1 to TRBJ2-1; 7 nucleotides align to TRBD2. This CDR3 region has 16 residues. Germline V gene sequence: CDR1 SGHAT, CDR2 FQDESV (reference sequence). The J segment lost 0 bases and the V segment lost 6 bases, leaving 8 bases of the junction unmatched. The complete variable domain, with remaining parts taken from reference TRBV11-1 and TRBJ2-1, reads EAEVAQSPRYKITEKSQAVAFWCDPISGHATLYWYRQILGQGPELLVQFQDESVVDDSQLPKDRFSAERLKGVDSTLKIQPAELGDSAMYLCASSDQTGGSYNEQFFGPGTRLTVL.

The chain recombines TRBV4-2 with TRBJ2-1; D possibly uses TRBD1 or TRBD2 (5 bases each). V gave up 8 bases and J gave up 7 bases, with 12 bases separating them. The CDR3 runs 12 residues. CDR1 and CDR2 (germline): LGHNA, YNFKEQ. The CDR3 DNA is TGTGCCAGCGCCCGGGGCCCAAATGAGCAGTTCTTC. Protein sequence: CASARGPNEQFF.

The gene calls are TRBV10-3 and TRBJ2-4, with 8 nucleotides matching TRBD2. The DNA matches TRBJ2-7 better at its end, which makes the J call doubtful. Per germline, CDR1 ENHRY and CDR2 SYGVKD. This CDR3 region has 15 residues. CDR3 coding DNA: TGTGCCATCAGAGGGGTAGCGGGGACTACCTACGAGCAGTACTTC. It yields the protein CAIRGVAGTTYEQYF.

This clonotype was observed once. The junction and the germline gene differ at one end; a read error may be behind it. The V and J genes are TRBV5-6 and TRBJ2-3; D might be TRBD1 (6 bases). Germline CDR1 SGHDT, CDR2 YYEEEE. The CDR3 extends over 14 amino acids. CDR3 sequence reads: CASSLSGAFGTQYF. CDR3 nucleotide sequence: TGTGCCAGTAGCTTGTCAGGGGCATTCGGTACGCAGTATTTT.

This clonotype came up many times. The chain uses TRBV2 and TRBJ2-6; a possible D gene is TRBD1 (5 bases). Germline CDR1 and CDR2: SNHLY and FYNNEI. The CDR3 has 13 amino acids. V was clipped by 10 bases and J by 4 bases, with 11 bases between them. CDR3 region: CAKQGLGANVLTF. The CDR3 DNA is TGTGCCAAGCAGGGTCTGGGGGCCAACGTCCTGACTTTC.